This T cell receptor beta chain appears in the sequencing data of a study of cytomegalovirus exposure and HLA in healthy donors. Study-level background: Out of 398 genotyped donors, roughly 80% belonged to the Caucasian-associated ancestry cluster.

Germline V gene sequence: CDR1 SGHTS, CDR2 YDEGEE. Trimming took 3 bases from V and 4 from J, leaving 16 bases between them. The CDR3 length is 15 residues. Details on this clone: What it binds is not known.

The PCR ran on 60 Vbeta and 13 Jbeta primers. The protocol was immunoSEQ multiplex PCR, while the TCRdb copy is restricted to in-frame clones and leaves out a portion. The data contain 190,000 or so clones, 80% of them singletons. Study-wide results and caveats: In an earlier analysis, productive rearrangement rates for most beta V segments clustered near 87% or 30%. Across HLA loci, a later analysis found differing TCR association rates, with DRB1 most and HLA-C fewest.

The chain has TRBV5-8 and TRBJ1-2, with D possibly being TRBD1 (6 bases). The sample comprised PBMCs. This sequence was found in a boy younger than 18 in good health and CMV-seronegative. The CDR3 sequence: CASSSNTGFSYGYTF. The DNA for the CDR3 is TGTGCCAGCAGCTCAAATACAGGGTTTAGCTATGGCTACACCTTC.